The 22 T cell receptor beta chains listed next were all sequenced from one sample in a study of vaccination effects on CD4 cells after COVID-19. Their specific antigens are unknown. Assay: immunoSEQ multiplex PCR; the TCRdb copy retains only in-frame clones and omits some. This sample has 15,000 or so clones, with around 64% found just once. Using viral peptide pools, the ViraFEST assay grew out antigen-specific CD4+ T cells prior to sequencing. CD4+ T cells were isolated after around 10 days of culture. All participants had two doses of either the BNT162b2 or mRNA-1273 vaccine. The material was CD4+ T cells from PBMCs cultured with SARS-CoV-2 spike peptides, obtained after COVID-19 vaccination. The receptor set was obtained from a human donor who received a COVID-19 vaccine.

V usage is TRBV4-2 and J usage is TRBJ2-7; possibly TRBD1 or TRBD2 for D (5 bases each). CDR1 and CDR2 (germline): LGHNA, YNFKEQ. CDR3 size: 16 residues. Trimming removed 1 base at V and 2 bases at J, with 15 bases between. CDR3 region: CASSQGGPRETYEQYF. The CDR3 DNA sequence: TGTGCCAGCAGCCAAGGGGGACCCAGGGAAACCTACGAGCAGTACTTC.

This clone was observed once. The chain recombines TRBV2 with TRBJ2-7; no reliable D call. This CDR3 comprises 12 residues. Germline CDR1 reads SNHLY; CDR2 reads FYNNEI. With 3 bases removed from V and 3 bases from J, the gap between germline ends came to 6 bases. The DNA of the CDR3 is TGTGCCAGCAGTGATTTCGGCTACGAGCAGTACTTC. Translation: CASSDFGYEQYF.

J is TRBJ1-1 and V is TRBV9, with 7 bases lining up with TRBD1. Germline assignment: CDR1 SGDLS and CDR2 YYNGEE. The trim removed 0 bases at V and 4 bases at J, leaving 3 bases unmatched. The CDR3 is 14 residues long. The CDR3 sequence is CASSVDRGGTEAFF. In nucleotides, the CDR3 is TGTGCCAGCAGCGTAGACAGGGGTGGCACTGAAGCTTTCTTT.

This clone showed up just a few times. J is TRBJ1-5 and V is TRBV3-1 (or the pseudogene TRBV3-2); D not resolved. This CDR3 has 13 amino acids. Germline CDR1 is LGHDT and CDR2 is YNNKEL (reference sequence). V was pared by 4 bases and J by 4 bases, with 8 bases between. CDR3 DNA: TGTGCCAGCAGCCGCCAGCGTAATCAGCCCCAGCATTTT. Its protein product is CASSRQRNQPQHF.

The chain has TRBV16 and TRBJ2-7; D gene unclear. CDR3 length: 15 amino acids. The ends were cut back, 0 bases at V and 2 bases at J, with 11 bases in the middle. Germline V gene lookup returns CDR1 KGHSY and CDR2 FQNENV. CDR3 residues: CASSQSGRVTYEQYF. For the CDR3, the DNA is TGTGCCAGCAGCCAATCGGGAAGGGTAACCTACGAGCAGTACTTC.

This clone was found a few times. The chain couples TRBV10-1 to TRBJ2-7, with TRBD1 identical over 9 bases. This CDR3 is built from 16 residues. V lost 5 bases and J lost 0; bases outside the gene matches: 8. Looked up from germline, CDR1 is WNHNN and CDR2 is SYGVQD (reference sequence). The CDR3 nucleotides are TGCGCCAGCAGTCCCCCGGACAGGGGCCGCTCCTACGAGCAGTACTTC. Protein sequence: CASSPPDRGRSYEQYF.

J is TRBJ2-3 and V is TRBV14; 12 positions agree with TRBD2. CDR1 SGHDN and CDR2 FVKESK come from the germline V gene. V shed 0 bases, J shed 1 base, and the junction held 2 bases outside the gene matches. The length of the CDR3 is 17 residues. The CDR3 loop is CASSQETSGGRTDTQYF. The CDR3 region has the DNA TGTGCCAGCAGCCAAGAAACTAGCGGGGGGCGCACAGATACGCAGTATTTT.

This clone came up once. V gene TRBV5-4 combines with J gene TRBJ1-1, with D hard to call. The germline CDR1 and CDR2 sequences are SGHNT and YYREEE (reference sequence). V was trimmed by 2 bases and J by 1 base, leaving 12 bases between them. CDR3 length equals 15 residues. The CDR3, as DNA: TGTGCCAGCAGCTTTTCTGCAGTACAGAACACTGAAGCTTTCTTT. Encoded protein: CASSFSAVQNTEAFF.

The chain employs TRBV5-1 and TRBJ2-2; TRBD1 aligns across 7 bases. Trimming removed 4 bases from V and 4 bases from J; junction bases left unmatched: 4. CDR1 and CDR2 (germline): SGHRS, YFSETQ. The CDR3 extends over 14 amino acids. The CDR3 sequence is CASSRGQITGELFF. Written as DNA, the CDR3 is TGCGCCAGCAGCAGGGGACAGATCACCGGGGAGCTGTTTTTT.

CDR3 nucleotide sequence: TGTGCCAGCAGCGTAGCGGGAGTTTCCACAGATACGCAGTATTTT. It codes for CASSVAGVSTDTQYF. The chain combines TRBV9 with TRBJ2-3, with D possibly TRBD2 on 6 matching bases. V was cut by 0 bases and J by 2 bases, with 10 bases left in between. This CDR3 comprises 15 residues. CDR1 SGDLS and CDR2 YYNGEE come from the germline V gene.

The rearrangement links TRBV7-6 to TRBJ2-2, with 8 bases fitting TRBD1. The CDR3 spans 17 residues. Trimming cost V 2 bases and J 6 bases; bases outside gene matches: 11. CDR1 is SGHVS and CDR2 is FNYEAQ in the germline V gene. This chain's CDR3 is CASSLRLGQGAAGELFF. In nucleotides, the CDR3 is TGTGCCAGCAGCTTACGGTTGGGTCAGGGGGCGGCCGGGGAGCTGTTTTTT.

The CDR3 region has the DNA TGTGCCTGTACAACAGTGGGTCGGTACGGGGAGCTGTTTTTT. This codes for CACTTVGRYGELFF. The V call is TRBV30, the J call TRBJ2-2; D is ambiguous. CDR1 and CDR2 from the germline V gene are GTSNPN and SVGIG (reference sequence). Trimming took off 6 bases at V and 7 bases at J, with 18 bases between the two ends. The CDR3 loop spans 14 amino acids.

This rearrangement joins TRBV6-5 to TRBJ1-2; D is possibly TRBD1 (5 bases). Between the trimmed V and J ends, which lost 6 bases and 8 bases, there was a span of 16 bases. Germline-derived CDR1 and CDR2 are MNHEY and SVGAGI. CDR3 size: 13 residues. The CDR3 region is CASRRGLRGGYTF. CDR3 nucleotides: TGTGCCAGCAGACGAGGGTTGCGGGGCGGCTACACCTTC.

The sample holds a few counts of this clone. J is TRBJ2-1 and V is TRBV6-1; D is unclear. The ends were cut back, 3 bases at V and 8 bases at J, with 5 bases in the middle. This CDR3 region has 11 residues. The germline CDR1 and CDR2 sequences are MNHNS and SASEGT. In DNA, the CDR3 is TGTGCCAGCAGTGACCACTATGAGCAGTTCTTC. Its translation is CASSDHYEQFF.

The CDR3 sequence: CASSVGEVTSTDTQYF. CDR3 nucleotides: TGTGCCAGCAGCGTAGGGGAAGTTACTAGCACAGATACGCAGTATTTT. This chain uses TRBV9 with TRBJ2-3; the D is unclear. Germline assignment: CDR1 SGDLS and CDR2 YYNGEE. With 0 bases removed from V and 0 bases from J, the gap between germline ends came to 11 bases. The CDR3 sequence is 16 residues long.

The V and J genes are TRBV4-2 and TRBJ2-7; 10 nucleotides line up with TRBD1. CDR1 and CDR2 from the germline V gene are LGHNA and YNFKEQ. This CDR3 spans 16 amino acids. J lost 5 bases, V lost 0 bases, and 7 bases had no gene match. CDR3 DNA sequence: TGTGCCAGCAGCCAAGAGTGGAGACAGGGGGCCAACGAGCAGTACTTC. It is translated as CASSQEWRQGANEQYF.

J is TRBJ2-3 and V is TRBV5-5; D unresolved. The CDR3 covers 18 residues. Per germline, CDR1 SGHKS and CDR2 YYEKEE (reference sequence). V lost 0 bases and J 3 bases, leaving 20 bases between the germline ends. DNA for the CDR3: TGTGCCAGCAGCTTGGCGGGTTTCGGCAGATGGACGACAGATACGCAGTATTTT. Translation: CASSLAGFGRWTTDTQYF.

The J gene is TRBJ2-1, the V gene TRBV24-1; the match to TRBD1 covers 8 bases. This CDR3 has 13 amino acids. The germline CDR1 and CDR2 sequences are KGHDR and SFDVKD. J lost 6 bases, V lost 7 bases, and 4 bases had no gene match. The CDR3 protein is CATRETGANEQFF. The CDR3 DNA is TGTGCCACCAGGGAGACAGGGGCCAATGAGCAGTTCTTC.

The chain couples TRBV19 to TRBJ2-5; no clear D. The CDR3 is 15 residues long. V gave up 3 bases and J gave up 4 bases, with 15 bases separating them. CDR1 is LNHDA, CDR2 SQIVND, per germline (reference sequence). CDR3 sequence: CASSMRAHLGETQYF. In DNA form, the CDR3 reads TGTGCCAGTAGTATGAGAGCCCACTTGGGAGAGACCCAGTACTTC.

The chain joins TRBV5-1 to TRBJ1-2, with 11 positions matching TRBD1. The germline V gene has CDR1 SGHRS and CDR2 YFSETQ. This CDR3 has 15 amino acids. V trimming: 4 bases; J trimming: 4 bases; junction bases outside the gene matches: 6. The CDR3 sequence is CASSQGQGASYGYTF. For the CDR3, the DNA is TGCGCCAGCAGCCAAGGACAGGGGGCCAGCTATGGCTACACCTTC.

The table lists this clone with a few counts. The V gene is TRBV7-9, the J gene TRBJ1-3, with unresolved D. V gave up 1 base and J gave up 2 bases, with 3 bases separating them. CDR1 SEHNR and CDR2 FQNEAQ come from the germline V gene (reference sequence). This CDR3 has 13 residues. The CDR3 nucleotides are TGTGCCAGCAGCTTAGGGACTGGAAACACCATATATTTT. Protein sequence: CASSLGTGNTIYF. Full variable domain (remainder filled in from reference TRBV7-9 and TRBJ1-3): DTGVSQNPRHKITKRGQNVTFRCDPISEHNRLYWYRQTLGQGPEFLTYFQNEAQLEKSRLLSDRFSAERPKGSFSTLEIQRTEQGDSAMYLCASSLGTGNTIYFGEGSWLTVV.

The chain has TRBV14 and TRBJ2-5; D gene ambiguous. Between the trimmed V and J ends, which lost 2 bases and 3 bases, there was a span of 7 bases. From germline, CDR1 is SGHDN and CDR2 FVKESK. The CDR3 length is 13 residues. The CDR3 here is CASSQLGKETQYF. CDR3 in DNA: TGTGCCAGCAGCCAACTGGGGAAAGAGACCCAGTACTTC.